This TCR beta chain derives from a study of tumor-infiltrating lymphocytes in primary liver carcinoma. Using a constant-region primer together with ProtoScript II reverse transcriptase, TCR beta cDNA was made from roughly 540 ng of total RNA. It was through three nested multiplex PCR rounds of slightly modified ARM-PCR that TCR beta libraries arose. TCRdb recomputed calls from the multiplex PCR reads with MiXCR, one row per CDR3 protein. The sample has 85,000 to 100,000 distinct CDR3 sequences, 68% seen once; the top ten hold about 27%. Unsorted bulk tissue (roughly 19-31 mg) underwent RNA and DNA co-extraction. Primary liver carcinoma in the patients was surgically resected. As concerns this clonotype: What it binds is unknown.

Points from the study as a whole: Tumor region pairs showed greater overlap than either tumor-adjacent or tumor-blood pairs did. Tumors carried a top-250-clone fraction significantly exceeding that of blood (p = 0.039).

The clonotype was recovered from a man in his forties or fifties with primary liver carcinoma and hepatitis B virus infection. The sample comprised tumor-adjacent normal liver tissue.

The CDR3 sequence: CASSESRGGAYSPVHF. In DNA form, the CDR3 reads TGTGCCAGCAGCGAATCCCGAGGGGGGGCTTATTCACCCGTGCACTTT. The chain recombines TRBV4-2 with TRBJ1-6, with a tentative D call TRBD1 (6 bases). The CDR3 extends over 16 amino acids. The germline V and J ends were trimmed by 5 bases and 19 bases, with 30 bases remaining between them. Germline V gene data show CDR1 as LGHNA and CDR2 as YNFKEQ.